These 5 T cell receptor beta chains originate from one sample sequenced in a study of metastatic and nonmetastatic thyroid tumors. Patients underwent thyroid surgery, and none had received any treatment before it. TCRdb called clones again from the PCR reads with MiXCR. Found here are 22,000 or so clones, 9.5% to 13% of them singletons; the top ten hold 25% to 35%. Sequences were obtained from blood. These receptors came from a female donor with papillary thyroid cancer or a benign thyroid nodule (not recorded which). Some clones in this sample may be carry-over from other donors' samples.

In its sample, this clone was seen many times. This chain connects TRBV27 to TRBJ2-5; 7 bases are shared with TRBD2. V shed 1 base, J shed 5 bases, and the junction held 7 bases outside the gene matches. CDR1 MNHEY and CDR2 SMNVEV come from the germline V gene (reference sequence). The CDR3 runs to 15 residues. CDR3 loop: CASSLWAGAEETQYF. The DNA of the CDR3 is TGTGCCAGCAGTTTATGGGCGGGAGCGGAGGAGACCCAGTACTTC.

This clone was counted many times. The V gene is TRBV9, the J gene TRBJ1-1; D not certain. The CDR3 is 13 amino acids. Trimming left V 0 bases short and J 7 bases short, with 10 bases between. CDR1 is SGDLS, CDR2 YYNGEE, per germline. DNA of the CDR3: TGTGCCAGCAGCGTAGACGGACTTCTTGAAGCTTTCTTT. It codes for CASSVDGLLEAFF. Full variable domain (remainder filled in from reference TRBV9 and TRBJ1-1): DSGVTQTPKHLITATGQRVTLRCSPRSGDLSVYWYQQSLDQGLQFLIQYYNGEERAKGNILERFSAQQFPDLHSELNLSSLELGDSALYFCASSVDGLLEAFFGQGTRLTVV.

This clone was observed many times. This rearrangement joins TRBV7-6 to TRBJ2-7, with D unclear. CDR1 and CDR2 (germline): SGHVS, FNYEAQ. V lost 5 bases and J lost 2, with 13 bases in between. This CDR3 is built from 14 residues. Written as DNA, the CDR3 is TGTGCCAGCAGCCAAACCGGGTCTGCCTACGAGCAGTACTTC. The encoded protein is CASSQTGSAYEQYF.

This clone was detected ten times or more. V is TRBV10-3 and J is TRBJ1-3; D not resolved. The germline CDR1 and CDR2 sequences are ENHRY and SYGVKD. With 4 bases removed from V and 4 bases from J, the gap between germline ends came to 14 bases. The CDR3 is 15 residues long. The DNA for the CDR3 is TGTGCCATCAGTGCCCCGATGGATTTGGGAAACACCATATATTTT. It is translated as CAISAPMDLGNTIYF.

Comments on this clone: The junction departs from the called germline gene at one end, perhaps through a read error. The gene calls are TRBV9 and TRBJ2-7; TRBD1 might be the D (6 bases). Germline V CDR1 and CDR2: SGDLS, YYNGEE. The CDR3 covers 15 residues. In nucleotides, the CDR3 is TGTGCCAGCAGCGTGGGACACGAGGGGATCTACGAGAAGTACTTC. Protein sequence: CASSVGHEGIYEKYF.